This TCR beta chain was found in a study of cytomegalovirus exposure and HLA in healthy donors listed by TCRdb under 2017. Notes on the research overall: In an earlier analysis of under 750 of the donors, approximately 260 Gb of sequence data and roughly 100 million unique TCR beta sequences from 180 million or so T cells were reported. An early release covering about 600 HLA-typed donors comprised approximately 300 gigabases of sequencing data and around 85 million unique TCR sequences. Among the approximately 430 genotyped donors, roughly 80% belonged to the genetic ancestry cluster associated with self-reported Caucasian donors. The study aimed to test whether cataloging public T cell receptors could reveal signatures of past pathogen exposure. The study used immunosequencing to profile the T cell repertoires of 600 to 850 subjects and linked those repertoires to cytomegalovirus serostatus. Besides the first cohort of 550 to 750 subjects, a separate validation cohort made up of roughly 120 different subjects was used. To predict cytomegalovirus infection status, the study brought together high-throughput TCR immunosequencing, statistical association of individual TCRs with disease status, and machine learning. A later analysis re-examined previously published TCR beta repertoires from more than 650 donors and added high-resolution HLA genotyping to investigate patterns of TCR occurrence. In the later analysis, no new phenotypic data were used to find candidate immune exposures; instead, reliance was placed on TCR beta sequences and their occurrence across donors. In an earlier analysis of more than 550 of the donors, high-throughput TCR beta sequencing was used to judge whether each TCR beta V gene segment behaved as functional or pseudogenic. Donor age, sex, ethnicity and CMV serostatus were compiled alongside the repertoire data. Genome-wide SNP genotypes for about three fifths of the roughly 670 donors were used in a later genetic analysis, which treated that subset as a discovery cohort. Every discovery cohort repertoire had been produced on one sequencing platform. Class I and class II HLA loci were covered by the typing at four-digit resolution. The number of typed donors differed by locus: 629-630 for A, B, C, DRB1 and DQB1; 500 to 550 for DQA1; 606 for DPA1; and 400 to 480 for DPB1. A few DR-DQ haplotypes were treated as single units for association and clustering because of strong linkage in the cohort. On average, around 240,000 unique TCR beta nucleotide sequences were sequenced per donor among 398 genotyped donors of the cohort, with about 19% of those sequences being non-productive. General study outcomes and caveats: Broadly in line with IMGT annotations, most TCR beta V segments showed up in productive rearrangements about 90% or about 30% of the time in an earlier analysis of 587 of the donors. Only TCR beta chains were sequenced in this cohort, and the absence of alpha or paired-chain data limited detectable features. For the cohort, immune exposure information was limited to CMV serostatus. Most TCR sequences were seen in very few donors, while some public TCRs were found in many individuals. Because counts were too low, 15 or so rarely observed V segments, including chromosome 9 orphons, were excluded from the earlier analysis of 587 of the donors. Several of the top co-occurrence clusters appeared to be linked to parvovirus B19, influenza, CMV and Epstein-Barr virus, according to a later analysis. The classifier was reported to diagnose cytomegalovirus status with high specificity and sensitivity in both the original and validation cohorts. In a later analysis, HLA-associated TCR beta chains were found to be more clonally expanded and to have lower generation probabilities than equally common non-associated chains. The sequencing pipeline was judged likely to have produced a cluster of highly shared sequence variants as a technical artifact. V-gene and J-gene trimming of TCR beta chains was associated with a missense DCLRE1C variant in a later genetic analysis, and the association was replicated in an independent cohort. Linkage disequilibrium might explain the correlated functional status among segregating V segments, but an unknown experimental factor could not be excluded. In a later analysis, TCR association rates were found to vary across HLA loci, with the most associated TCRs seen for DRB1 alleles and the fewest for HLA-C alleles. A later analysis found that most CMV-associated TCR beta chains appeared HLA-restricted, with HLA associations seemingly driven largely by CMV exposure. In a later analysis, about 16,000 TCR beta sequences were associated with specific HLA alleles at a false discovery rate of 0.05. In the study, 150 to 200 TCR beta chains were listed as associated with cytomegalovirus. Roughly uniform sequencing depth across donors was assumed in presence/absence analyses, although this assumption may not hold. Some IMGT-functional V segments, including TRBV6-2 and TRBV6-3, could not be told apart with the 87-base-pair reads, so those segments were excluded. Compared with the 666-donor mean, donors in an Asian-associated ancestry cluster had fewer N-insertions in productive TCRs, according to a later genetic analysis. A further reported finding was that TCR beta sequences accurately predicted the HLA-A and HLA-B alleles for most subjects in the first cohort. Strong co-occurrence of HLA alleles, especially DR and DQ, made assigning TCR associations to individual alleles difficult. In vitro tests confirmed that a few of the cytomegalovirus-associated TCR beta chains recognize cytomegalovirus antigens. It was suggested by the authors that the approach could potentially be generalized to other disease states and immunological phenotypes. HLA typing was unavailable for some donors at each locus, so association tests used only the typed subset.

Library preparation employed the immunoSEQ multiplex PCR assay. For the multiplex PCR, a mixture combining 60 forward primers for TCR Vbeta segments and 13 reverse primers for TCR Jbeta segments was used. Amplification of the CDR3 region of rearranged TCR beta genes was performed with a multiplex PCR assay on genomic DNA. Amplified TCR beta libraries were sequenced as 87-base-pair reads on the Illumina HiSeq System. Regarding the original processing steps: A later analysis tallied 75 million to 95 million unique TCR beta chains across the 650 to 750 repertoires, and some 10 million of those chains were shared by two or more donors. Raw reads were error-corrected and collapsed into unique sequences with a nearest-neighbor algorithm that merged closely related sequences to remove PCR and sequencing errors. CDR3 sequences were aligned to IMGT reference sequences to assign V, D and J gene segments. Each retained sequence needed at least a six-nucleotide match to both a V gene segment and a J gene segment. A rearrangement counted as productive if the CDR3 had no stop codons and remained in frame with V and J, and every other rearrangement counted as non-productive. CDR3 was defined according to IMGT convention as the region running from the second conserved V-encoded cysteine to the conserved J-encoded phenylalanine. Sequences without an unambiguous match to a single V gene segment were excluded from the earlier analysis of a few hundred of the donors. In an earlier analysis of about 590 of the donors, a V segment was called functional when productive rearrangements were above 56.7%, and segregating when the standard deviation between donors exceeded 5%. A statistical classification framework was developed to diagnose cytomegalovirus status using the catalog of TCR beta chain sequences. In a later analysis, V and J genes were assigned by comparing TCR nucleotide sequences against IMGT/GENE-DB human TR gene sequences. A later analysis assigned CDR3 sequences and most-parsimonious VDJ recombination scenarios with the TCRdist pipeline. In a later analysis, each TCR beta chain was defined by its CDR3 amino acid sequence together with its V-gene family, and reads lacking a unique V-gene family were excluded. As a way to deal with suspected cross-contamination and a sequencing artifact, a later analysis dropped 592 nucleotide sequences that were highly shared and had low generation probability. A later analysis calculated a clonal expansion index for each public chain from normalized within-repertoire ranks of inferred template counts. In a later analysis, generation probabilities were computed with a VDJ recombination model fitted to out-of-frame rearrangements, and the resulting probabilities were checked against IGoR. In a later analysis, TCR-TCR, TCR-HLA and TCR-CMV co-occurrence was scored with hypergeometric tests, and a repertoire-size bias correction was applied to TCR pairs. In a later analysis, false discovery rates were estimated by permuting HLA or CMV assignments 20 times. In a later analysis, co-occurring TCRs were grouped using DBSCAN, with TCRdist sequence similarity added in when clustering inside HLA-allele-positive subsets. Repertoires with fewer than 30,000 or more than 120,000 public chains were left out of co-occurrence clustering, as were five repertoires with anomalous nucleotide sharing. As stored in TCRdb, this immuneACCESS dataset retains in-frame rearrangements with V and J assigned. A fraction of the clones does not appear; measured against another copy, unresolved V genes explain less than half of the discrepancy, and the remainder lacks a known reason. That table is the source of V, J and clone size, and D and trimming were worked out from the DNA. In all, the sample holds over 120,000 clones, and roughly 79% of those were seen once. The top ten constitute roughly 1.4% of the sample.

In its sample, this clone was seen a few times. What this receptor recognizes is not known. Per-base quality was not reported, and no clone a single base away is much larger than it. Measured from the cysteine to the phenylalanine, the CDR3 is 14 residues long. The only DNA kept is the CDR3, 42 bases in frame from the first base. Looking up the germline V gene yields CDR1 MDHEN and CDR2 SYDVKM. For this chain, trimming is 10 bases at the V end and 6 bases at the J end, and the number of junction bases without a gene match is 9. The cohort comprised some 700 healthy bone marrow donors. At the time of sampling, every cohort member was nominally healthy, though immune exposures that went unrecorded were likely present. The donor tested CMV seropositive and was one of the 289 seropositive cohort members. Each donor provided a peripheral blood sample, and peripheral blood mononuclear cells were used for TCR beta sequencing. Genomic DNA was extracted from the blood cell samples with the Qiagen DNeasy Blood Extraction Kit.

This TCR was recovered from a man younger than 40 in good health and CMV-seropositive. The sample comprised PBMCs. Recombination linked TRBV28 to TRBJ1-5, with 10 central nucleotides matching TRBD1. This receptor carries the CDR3 CAIVDRGLGQPQHF. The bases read TGTGCCATAGTAGACAGGGGGCTTGGTCAGCCCCAGCATTTT.